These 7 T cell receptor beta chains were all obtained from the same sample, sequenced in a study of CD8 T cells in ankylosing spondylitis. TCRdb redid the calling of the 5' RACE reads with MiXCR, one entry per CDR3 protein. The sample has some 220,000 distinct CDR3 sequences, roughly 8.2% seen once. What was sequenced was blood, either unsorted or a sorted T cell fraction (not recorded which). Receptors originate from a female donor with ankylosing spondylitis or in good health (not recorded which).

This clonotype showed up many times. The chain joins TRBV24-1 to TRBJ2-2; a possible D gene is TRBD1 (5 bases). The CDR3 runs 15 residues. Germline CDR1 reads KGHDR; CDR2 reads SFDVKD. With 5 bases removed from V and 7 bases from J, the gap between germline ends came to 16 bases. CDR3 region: CATSGVQGNNGELFF. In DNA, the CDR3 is TGTGCCACCAGTGGCGTTCAGGGAAATAACGGGGAGCTGTTTTTT.

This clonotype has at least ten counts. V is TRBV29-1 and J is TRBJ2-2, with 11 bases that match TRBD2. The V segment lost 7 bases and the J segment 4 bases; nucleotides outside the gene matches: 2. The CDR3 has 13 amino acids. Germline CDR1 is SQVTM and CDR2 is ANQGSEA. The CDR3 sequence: CSAGLAGTGELFF. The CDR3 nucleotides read TGCAGCGCCGGACTAGCGGGCACCGGGGAGCTGTTTTTT.

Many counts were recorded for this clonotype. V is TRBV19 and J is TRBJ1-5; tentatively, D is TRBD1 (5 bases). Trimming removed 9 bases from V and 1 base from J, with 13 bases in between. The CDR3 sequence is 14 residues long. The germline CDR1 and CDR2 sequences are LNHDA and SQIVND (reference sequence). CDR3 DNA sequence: TGTGCCAGCGACACCCGGGACAGCAATCAGCCCCAGCATTTT. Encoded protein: CASDTRDSNQPQHF.

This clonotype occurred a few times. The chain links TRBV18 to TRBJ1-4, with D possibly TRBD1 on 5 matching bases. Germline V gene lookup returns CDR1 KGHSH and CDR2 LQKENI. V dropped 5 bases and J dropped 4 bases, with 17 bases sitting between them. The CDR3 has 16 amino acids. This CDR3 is CASSSFSGTSNEKLFF. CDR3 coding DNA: TGTGCCAGCTCATCATTTTCCGGGACTAGTAATGAAAAACTGTTTTTT.

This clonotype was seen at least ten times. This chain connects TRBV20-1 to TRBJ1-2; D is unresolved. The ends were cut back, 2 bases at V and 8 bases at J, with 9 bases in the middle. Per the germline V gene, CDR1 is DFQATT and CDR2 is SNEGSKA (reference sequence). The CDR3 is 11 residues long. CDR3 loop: CSARRGQGYTF. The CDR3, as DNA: TGCAGTGCTAGAAGAGGGCAGGGCTACACCTTC.

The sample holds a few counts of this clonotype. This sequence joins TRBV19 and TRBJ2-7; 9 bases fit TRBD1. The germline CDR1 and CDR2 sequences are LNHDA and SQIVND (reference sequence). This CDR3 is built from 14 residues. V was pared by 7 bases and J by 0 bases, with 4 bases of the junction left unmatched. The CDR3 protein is CASKGTGPSYEQYF. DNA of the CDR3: TGTGCCAGTAAAGGGACAGGGCCCTCCTACGAGCAGTACTTC. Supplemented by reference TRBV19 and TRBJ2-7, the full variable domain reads DGGITQSPKYLFRKEGQNVTLSCEQNLNHDAMYWYRQDPGQGLRLIYYSQIVNDFQKGDIAEGYSVSREKKESFPLTVTSAQKNPTAFYLCASKGTGPSYEQYFGPGTRLTVT.

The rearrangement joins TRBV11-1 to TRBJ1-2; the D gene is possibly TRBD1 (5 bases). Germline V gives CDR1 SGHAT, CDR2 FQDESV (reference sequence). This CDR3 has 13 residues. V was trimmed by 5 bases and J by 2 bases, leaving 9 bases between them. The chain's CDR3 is CASSIRENYGYTF. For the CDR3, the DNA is TGTGCCAGCAGCATCAGGGAAAACTATGGCTACACCTTC. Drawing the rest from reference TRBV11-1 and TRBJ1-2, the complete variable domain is EAEVAQSPRYKITEKSQAVAFWCDPISGHATLYWYRQILGQGPELLVQFQDESVVDDSQLPKDRFSAERLKGVDSTLKIQPAELGDSAMYLCASSIRENYGYTFGSGTRLTVV.